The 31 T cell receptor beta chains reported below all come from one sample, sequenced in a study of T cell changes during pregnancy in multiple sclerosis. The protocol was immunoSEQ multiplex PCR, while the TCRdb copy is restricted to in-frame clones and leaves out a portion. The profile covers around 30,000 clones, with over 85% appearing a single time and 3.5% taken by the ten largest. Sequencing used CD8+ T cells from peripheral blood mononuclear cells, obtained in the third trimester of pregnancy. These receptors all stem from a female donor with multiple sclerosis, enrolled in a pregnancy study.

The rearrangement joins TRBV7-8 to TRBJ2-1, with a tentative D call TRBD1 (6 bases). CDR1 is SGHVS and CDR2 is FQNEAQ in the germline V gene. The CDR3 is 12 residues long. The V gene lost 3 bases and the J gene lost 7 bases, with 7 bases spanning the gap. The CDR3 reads CASSFQGNEQFF. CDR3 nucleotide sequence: TGTGCCAGCAGCTTCCAGGGGAATGAGCAGTTCTTC. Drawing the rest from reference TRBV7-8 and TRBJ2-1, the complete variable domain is GAGVSQSPRYKVAKRGQDVALRCDPISGHVSLFWYQQALGQGPEFLTYFQNEAQLDKSGLPSDRFFAERPEGSVSTLKIQRTQQEDSAVYLCASSFQGNEQFFGPGTRLTVL.

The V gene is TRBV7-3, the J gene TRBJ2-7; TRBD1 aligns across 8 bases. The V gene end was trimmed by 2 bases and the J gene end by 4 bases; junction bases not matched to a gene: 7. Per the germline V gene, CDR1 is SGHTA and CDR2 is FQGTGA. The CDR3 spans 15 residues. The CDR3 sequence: CASSLYGTGDYEQYF. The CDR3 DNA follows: TGTGCCAGCAGCTTATACGGGACAGGAGATTACGAGCAGTACTTC.

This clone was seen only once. CDR3 sequence reads: CASTPPGGGEQYF. The DNA for the CDR3 is TGTGCCAGCACCCCCCCGGGGGGGGGCGAGCAGTACTTC. This chain links TRBV2 with TRBJ2-7; 8 bases map to TRBD2. Germline V CDR1 and CDR2: SNHLY, FYNNEI. The CDR3 consists of 13 residues. V lost 7 bases to trimming and J lost 6 bases; unmatched junction nucleotides: 8.

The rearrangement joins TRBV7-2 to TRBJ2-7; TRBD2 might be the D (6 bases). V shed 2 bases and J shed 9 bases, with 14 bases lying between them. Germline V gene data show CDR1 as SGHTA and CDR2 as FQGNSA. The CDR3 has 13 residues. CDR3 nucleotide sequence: TGTGCCAGCAGCTTACGGAGGGACCGTCGGCAGTACTTC. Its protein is CASSLRRDRRQYF.

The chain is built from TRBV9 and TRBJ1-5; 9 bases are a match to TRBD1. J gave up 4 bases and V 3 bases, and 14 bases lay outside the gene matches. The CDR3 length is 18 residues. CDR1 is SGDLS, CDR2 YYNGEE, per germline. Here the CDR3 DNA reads TGTGCCAGCAGCGGTCGTCCTGTCGGACAGGGGTGTAATCAGCCCCAGCATTTT. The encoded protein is CASSGRPVGQGCNQPQHF.

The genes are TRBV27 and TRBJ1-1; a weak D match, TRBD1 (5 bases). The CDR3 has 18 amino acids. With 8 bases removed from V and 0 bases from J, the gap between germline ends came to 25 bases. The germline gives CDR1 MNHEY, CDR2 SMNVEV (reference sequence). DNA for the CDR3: TGTGCCAGCCCCCCCCGGGGCAGGGCAGGGACTTTGAACACTGAAGCTTTCTTT. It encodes CASPPRGRAGTLNTEAFF.

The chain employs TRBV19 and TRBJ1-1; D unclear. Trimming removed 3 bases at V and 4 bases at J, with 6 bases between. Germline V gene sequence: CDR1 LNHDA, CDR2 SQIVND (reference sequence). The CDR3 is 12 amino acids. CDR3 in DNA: TGTGCCAGTAGTATCGGTCCCACTGAAGCTTTCTTT. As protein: CASSIGPTEAFF.

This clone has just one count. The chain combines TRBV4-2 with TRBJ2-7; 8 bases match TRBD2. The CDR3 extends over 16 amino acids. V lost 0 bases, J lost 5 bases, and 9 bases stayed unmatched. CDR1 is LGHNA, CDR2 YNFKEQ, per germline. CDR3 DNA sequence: TGTGCCAGCAGCCAAGACCCAGGCGGGGGGCCCCACGAGCAGTACTTC. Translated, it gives CASSQDPGGGPHEQYF.

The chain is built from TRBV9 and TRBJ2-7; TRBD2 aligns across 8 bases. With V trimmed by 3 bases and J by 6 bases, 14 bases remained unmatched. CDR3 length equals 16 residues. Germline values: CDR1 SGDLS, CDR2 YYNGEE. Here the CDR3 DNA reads TGTGCCAGCAGCGCGGCCTTCGGGGGGGCTCGGGTCGAGCAGTACTTC. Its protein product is CASSAAFGGARVEQYF. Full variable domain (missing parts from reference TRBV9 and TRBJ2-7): DSGVTQTPKHLITATGQRVTLRCSPRSGDLSVYWYQQSLDQGLQFLIQYYNGEERAKGNILERFSAQQFPDLHSELNLSSLELGDSALYFCASSAAFGGARVEQYFGPGTRLTVT.

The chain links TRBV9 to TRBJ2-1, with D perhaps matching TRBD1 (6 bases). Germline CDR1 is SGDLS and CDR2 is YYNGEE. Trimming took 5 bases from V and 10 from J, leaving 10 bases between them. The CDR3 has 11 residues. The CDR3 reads CASSTGWEQFF. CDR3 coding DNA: TGTGCCAGCAGTACAGGGTGGGAGCAGTTCTTC.

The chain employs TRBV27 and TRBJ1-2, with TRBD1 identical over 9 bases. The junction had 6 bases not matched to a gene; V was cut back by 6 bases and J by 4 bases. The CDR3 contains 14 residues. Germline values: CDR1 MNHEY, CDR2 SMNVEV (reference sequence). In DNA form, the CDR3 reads TGTGCCAGCAGCCTGACAGGGGGAGGCTATGGCTACACCTTC. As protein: CASSLTGGGYGYTF.

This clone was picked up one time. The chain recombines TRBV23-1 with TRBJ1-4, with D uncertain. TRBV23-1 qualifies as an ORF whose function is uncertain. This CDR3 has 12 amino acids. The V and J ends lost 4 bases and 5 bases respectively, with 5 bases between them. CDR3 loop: CASSPPNEKLFF. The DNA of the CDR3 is TGCGCCAGCAGTCCCCCGAATGAAAAACTGTTTTTT.

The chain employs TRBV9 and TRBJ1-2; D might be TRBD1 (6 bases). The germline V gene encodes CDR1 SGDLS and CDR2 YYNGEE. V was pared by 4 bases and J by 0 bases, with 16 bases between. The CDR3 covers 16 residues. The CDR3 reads CASSSRRGASNYGYTF. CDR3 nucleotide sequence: TGTGCCAGCAGCTCCCGTCGGGGGGCCTCTAACTATGGCTACACCTTC. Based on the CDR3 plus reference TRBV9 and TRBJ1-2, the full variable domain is DSGVTQTPKHLITATGQRVTLRCSPRSGDLSVYWYQQSLDQGLQFLIQYYNGEERAKGNILERFSAQQFPDLHSELNLSSLELGDSALYFCASSSRRGASNYGYTFGSGTRLTVV.

The CDR3 DNA reads as TGTGCCAGCGAAGCTAGCGGGGGAAGCCACAATGAGCAGTTCTTC. Protein: CASEASGGSHNEQFF. This chain joins TRBV6-1 and TRBJ2-1; TRBD2 matches at 10 bases. This CDR3 has 15 amino acids. Looked up from germline, CDR1 is MNHNS and CDR2 is SASEGT. V gave up 8 bases and J gave up 5 bases; unmatched junction bases: 9.

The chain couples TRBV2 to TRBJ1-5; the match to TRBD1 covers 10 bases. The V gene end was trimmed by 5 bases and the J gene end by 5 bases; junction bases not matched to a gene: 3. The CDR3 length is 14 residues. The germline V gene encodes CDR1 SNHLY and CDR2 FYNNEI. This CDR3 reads CASSTGTGDQPQHF. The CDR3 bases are TGTGCCAGCAGTACCGGGACAGGGGATCAGCCCCAGCATTTT.

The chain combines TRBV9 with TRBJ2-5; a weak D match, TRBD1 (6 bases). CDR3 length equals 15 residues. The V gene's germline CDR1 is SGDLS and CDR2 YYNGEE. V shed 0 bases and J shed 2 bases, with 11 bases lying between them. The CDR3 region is CASSVGGGVQETQYF. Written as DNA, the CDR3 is TGTGCCAGCAGCGTAGGTGGGGGCGTTCAAGAGACCCAGTACTTC. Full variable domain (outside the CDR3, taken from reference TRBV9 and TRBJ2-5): DSGVTQTPKHLITATGQRVTLRCSPRSGDLSVYWYQQSLDQGLQFLIQYYNGEERAKGNILERFSAQQFPDLHSELNLSSLELGDSALYFCASSVGGGVQETQYFGPGTRLLVL.

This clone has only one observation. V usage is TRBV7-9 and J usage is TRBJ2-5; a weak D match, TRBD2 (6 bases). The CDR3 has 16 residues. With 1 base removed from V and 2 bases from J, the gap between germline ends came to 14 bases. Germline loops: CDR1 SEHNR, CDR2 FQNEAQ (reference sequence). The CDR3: CASSLDGGRMQETQYF. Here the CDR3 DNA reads TGTGCCAGCAGCTTAGACGGAGGGAGGATGCAAGAGACCCAGTACTTC.

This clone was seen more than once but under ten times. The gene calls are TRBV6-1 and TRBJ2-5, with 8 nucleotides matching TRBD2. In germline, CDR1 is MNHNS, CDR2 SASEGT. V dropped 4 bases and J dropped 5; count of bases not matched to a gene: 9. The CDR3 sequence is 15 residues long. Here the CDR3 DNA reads TGTGCCAGCAGTGGAGGATCGGGGGGGCCGGAGACCCAGTACTTC. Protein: CASSGGSGGPETQYF.

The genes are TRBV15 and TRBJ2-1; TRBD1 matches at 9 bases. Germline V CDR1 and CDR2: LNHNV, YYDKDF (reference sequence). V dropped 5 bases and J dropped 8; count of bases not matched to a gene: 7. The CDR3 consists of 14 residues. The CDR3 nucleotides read TGTGCCACCAGCCGGGACAGGGTTGTAGATGAGCAGTTCTTC. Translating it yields CATSRDRVVDEQFF.

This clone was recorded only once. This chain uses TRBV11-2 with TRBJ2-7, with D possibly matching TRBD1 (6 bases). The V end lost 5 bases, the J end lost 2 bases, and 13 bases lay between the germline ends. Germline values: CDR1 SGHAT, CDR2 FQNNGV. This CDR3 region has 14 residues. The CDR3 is CASSAPGQAYEQYF. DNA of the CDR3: TGTGCCAGCAGCGCCCCGGGACAAGCCTACGAGCAGTACTTC.

This CDR3 reads CAWTLQGMIYEQYF. The CDR3 DNA sequence: TGTGCCTGGACATTACAGGGGATGATCTACGAGCAGTACTTC. This chain links TRBV30 with TRBJ2-7; 7 bases agree with TRBD1. With 4 bases clipped from V and 3 bases from J, the junction kept 9 bases outside the gene matches. The CDR3 is 14 residues long. Germline values: CDR1 GTSNPN, CDR2 SVGIG (reference sequence).

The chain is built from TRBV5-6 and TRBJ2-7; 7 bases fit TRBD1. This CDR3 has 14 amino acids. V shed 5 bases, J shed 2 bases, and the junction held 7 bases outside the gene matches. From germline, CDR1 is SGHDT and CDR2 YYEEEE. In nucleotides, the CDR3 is TGTGCCAGCAGTCCAGGGGACAGCACCTACGAGCAGTACTTC. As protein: CASSPGDSTYEQYF.

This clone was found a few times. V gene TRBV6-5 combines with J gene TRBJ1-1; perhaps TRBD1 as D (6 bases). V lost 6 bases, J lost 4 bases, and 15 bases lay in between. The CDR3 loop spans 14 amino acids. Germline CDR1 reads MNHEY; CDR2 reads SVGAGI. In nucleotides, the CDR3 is TGTGCCAGCAGACCGGGGGAGGGGGGCACTGAAGCTTTCTTT. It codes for CASRPGEGGTEAFF.

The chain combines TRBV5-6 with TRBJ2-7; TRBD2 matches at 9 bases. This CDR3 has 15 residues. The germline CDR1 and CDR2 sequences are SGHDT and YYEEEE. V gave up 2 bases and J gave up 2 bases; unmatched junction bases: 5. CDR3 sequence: CASSFPRGGAYEQYF. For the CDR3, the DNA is TGTGCCAGCAGCTTCCCCCGCGGGGGGGCCTACGAGCAGTACTTC. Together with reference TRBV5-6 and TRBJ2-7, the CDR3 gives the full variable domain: DAGVTQSPTHLIKTRGQQVTLRCSPKSGHDTVSWYQQALGQGPQFIFQYYEEEERQRGNFPDRFSGHQFPNYSSELNVNALLLGDSALYLCASSFPRGGAYEQYFGPGTRLTVT.

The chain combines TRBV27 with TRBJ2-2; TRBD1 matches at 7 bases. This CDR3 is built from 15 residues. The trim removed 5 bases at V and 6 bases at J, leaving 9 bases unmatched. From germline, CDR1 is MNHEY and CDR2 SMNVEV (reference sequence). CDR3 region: CASSTSTGMAGELFF. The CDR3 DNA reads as TGTGCCAGCAGTACATCGACAGGGATGGCCGGGGAGCTGTTTTTT.

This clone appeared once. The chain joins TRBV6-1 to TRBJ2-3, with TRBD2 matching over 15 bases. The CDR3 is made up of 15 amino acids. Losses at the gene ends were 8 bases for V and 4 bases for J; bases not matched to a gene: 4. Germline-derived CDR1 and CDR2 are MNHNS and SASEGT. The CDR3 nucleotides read TGTGCCAGCGCCCGGACTAGCGGGGGGGCAGATACGCAGTATTTT. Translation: CASARTSGGADTQYF.

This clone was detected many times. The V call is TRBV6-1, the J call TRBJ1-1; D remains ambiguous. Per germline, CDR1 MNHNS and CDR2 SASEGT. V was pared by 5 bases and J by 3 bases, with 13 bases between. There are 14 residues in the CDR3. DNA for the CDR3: TGTGCCAGCAGTCGAGTCCCCGTGGACACTGAAGCTTTCTTT. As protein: CASSRVPVDTEAFF.

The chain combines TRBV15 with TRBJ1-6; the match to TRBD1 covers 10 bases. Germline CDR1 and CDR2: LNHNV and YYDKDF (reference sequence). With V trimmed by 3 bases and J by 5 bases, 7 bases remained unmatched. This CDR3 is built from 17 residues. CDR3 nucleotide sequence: TGTGCCACCAGCAGTGTCGGGACAGGGGAAGATAATTCACCCCTCCACTTT. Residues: CATSSVGTGEDNSPLHF.

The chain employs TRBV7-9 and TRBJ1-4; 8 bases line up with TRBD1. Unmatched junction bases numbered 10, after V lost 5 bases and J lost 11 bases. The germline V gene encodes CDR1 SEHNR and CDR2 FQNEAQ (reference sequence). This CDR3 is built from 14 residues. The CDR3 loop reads CASSLPKDREKLFF. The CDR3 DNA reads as TGTGCCAGCAGCCTACCTAAGGACAGGGAGAAACTGTTTTTT. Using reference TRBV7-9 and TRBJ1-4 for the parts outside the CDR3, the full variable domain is DTGVSQNPRHKITKRGQNVTFRCDPISEHNRLYWYRQTLGQGPEFLTYFQNEAQLEKSRLLSDRFSAERPKGSFSTLEIQRTEQGDSAMYLCASSLPKDREKLFFGSGTQLSVL.

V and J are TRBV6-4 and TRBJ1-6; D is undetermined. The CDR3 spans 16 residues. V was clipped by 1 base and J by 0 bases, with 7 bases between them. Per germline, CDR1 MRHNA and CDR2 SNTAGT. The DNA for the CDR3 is TGTGCCAGCAGTGACTTATCCAGCTCCTATAATTCACCCCTCCACTTT. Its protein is CASSDLSSSYNSPLHF.

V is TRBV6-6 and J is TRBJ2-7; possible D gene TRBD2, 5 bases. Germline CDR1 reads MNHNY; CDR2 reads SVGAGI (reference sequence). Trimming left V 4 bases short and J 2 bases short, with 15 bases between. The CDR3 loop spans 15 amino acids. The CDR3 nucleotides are TGTGCCAGCAGTTTCCTTTCCAGCGGACCCTACGAGCAGTACTTC. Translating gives CASSFLSSGPYEQYF.